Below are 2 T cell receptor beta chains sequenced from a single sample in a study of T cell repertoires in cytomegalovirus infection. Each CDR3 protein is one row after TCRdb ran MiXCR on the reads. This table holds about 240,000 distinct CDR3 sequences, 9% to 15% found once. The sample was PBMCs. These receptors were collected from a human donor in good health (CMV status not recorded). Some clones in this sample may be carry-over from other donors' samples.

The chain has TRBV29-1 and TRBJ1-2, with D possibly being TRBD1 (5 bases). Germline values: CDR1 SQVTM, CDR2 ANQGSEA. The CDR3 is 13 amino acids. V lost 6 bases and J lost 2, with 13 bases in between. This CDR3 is CSVRGRLNYGYTF. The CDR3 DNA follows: TGCAGCGTAAGGGGACGTTTGAACTATGGCTACACCTTC.

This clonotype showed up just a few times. The CDR3 bases are TGCAGCGTTGCAACGAACACTGAAGCTTTCTTT. Protein product: CSVATNTEAFF. The chain recombines TRBV29-1 with TRBJ1-1; no definite D call. The CDR3 sequence is 11 residues long. Trimming cost V 4 bases and J 1 base, with 4 bases left between them. The germline gives CDR1 SQVTM, CDR2 ANQGSEA.